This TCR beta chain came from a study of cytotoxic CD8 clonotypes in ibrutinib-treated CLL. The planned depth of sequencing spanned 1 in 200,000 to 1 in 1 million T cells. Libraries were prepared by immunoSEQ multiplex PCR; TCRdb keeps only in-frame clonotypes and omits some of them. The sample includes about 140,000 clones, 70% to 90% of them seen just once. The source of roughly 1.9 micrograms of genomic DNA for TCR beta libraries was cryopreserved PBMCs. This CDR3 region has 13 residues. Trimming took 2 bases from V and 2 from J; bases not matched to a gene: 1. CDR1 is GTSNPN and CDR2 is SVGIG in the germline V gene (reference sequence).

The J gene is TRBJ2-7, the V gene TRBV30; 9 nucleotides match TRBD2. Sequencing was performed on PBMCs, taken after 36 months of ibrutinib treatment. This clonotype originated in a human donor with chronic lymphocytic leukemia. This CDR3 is CAWSRGRAYEQYF. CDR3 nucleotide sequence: TGTGCCTGGAGTCGCGGGAGGGCCTACGAGCAGTACTTC. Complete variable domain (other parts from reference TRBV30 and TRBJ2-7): SQTIHQWPATLVQPVGSPLSLECTVEGTSNPNLYWYRQAAGRGLQLLFYSVGIGQISSEVPQNLSASRPQDRQFILSSKKLLLSDSGFYLCAWSRGRAYEQYFGPGTRLTVT.